A selection of T cell receptor beta chains follows, all from one sample in a study of shared clonotypes between healthy human individuals. This table comes from immunoSEQ multiplex PCR, and its TCRdb copy is limited to in-frame clones, with some not included. The top ten hold 0.36% of the sample, which has 1.4 million or so clones, approximately 98.5% seen once. Sequencing input: naive CD4+ T cells sorted from blood. The receptors derive from a young man in good health. CDR3s leave out the opening cysteine and the closing phenylalanine or tryptophan. The size entry is marked missing in some rows and otherwise reads once, few, many or a size class.

clone size | V gene | CDR3 protein
once | TRBV6-1 | ASSEGRDNEQF
- | TRBV29-1 | SVEKGPPNTEAF
- | TRBV7-8 | ASSLRLAGPYEQY
- | TRBV6-1 | ASSEGGAVARAF
- | TRBV5-5 | ASSFWDRDGNTIY
once | TRBV5-1 | ASSTDRGDEKLF
- | TRBV29-1 | SVLDGRVYNEQF
- | TRBV5-1 | ASSLGGSTETQY
once | TRBV19 | ASSILAEKGNYGYT
- | TRBV4-3 | ASSQGGGAGVIQDNTDTQY
- | TRBV7-6 | ASSEDIYYEQY
- | TRBV16 | ASSQSGRAGLFYGYT
- | TRBV2 | ASSEHHPTPD
- | TRBV27 | ASSSRGGINQPQH
- | TRBV5-1 | ASSWGQGATGELF
- | TRBV29-1 | SVWGQGSGELF
- | TRBV28 | ATFTRWISSNEQF
- | TRBV7-6 | ASSDLTSGLRAYNEQF
- | TRBV19 | ASRRTGLHNEQF
- | TRBV25-1 | ASSEAGLTYEQY
- | TRBV5-4 | ASGSGVGTDTQY
- | TRBV5-4 | ASSLGSLSSYEQY
- | TRBV7-2 | ASSLTLQPQH
- | TRBV6-1 | ASSPVLIVGAF
- | TRBV5-4 | ASSLRTGYNEQF
- | TRBV6-1 | ASRQTGLHYEQY
once | TRBV18 | ASSPTVDQITGELF
once | TRBV5-5 | ASSPFYEQY
- | TRBV15 | ATSRDLAVFYEQY
- | TRBV7-2 | ASSLGQADEQF
- | TRBV6-5 | ASSYSGGRESYEQY
- | TRBV19 | ASFRTGQGARVREKLF
- | TRBV5-6 | ASSRTRTSNQPQH
- | TRBV14 | ASSQILAGIRSYNEQF
- | TRBV5-1 | ASSLGGLGGAGELF
- | TRBV28 | ASSPPGLHEQY
- | TRBV2 | ASRGTGGSVEQY
- | TRBV5-1 | ASSLGLAGAQETQY
- | TRBV5-6 | ASSFSGQGRYGYT
- | TRBV10-3 | AISRTGNSYEQY
- | TRBV5-1 | ASSLTGPSYEQY
- | TRBV2 | ASREIGETQY
- | TRBV5-1 | ASSLELAVSEQY
- | TRBV6-5 | ASMGRGRSTEAF
- | TRBV10-2 | ASRYGVGANVLT
- | TRBV5-1 | ASSLRGTDIQETQY
- | TRBV9 | ASSVTSVKYNEQF
- | TRBV18 | ASSRLGEGQPQH
- | TRBV6-5 | ASSYAETSGNTIY
- | TRBV28 | ASSLDKGSSYNEQF
- | TRBV9 | ASSVELAGEETQY